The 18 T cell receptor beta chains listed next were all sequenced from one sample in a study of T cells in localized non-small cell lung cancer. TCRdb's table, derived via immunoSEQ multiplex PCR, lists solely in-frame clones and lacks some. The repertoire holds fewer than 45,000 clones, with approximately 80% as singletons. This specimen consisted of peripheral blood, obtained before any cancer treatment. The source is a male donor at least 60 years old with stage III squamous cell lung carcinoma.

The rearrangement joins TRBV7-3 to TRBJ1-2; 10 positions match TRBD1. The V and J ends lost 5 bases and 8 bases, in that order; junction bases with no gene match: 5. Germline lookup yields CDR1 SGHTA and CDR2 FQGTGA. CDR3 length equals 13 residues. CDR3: CASSPGTGEGYTF. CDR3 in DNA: TGTGCCAGCAGCCCCGGGACAGGGGAAGGCTACACCTTC.

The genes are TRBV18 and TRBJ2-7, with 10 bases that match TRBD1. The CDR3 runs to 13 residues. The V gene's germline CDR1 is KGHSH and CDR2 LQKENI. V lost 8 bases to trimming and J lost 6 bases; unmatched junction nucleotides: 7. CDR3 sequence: CASTRDRGSEQYF. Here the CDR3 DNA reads TGTGCCAGCACCCGGGACAGGGGCAGCGAGCAGTACTTC.

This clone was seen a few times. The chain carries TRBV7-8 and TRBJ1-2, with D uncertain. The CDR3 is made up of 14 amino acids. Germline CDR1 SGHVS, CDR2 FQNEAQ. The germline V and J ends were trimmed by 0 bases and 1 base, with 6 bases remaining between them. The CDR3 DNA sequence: TGTGCCAGCAGCTTAGCGGTCTTTAACTATGGCTACACCTTC. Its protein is CASSLAVFNYGYTF.

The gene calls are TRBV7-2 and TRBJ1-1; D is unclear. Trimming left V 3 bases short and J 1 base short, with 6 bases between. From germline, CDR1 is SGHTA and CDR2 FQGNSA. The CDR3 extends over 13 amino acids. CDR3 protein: CASSFAQNTEAFF. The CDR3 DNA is TGTGCCAGCAGCTTTGCACAGAACACTGAAGCTTTCTTT.

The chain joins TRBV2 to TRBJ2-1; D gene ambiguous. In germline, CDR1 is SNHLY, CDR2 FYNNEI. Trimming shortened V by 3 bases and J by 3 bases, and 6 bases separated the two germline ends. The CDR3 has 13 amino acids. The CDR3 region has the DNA TGTGCCAGCAGTGACCCTTACTACAATGAGCAGTTCTTC. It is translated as CASSDPYYNEQFF.

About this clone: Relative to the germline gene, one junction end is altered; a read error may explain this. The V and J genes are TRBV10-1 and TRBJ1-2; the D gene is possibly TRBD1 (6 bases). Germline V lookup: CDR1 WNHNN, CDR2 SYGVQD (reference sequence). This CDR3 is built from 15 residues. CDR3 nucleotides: TGCTCCAGCATCTCCGGGACACTGCCTAACTATGGCTACACCTTC. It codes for CSSISGTLPNYGYTF.

CDR3 nucleotides: TGTGCCAGCAGCGTTGATAGCGGGAGTGGAGAGCAGTACTTC. It encodes CASSVDSGSGEQYF. V and J are TRBV6-6 and TRBJ2-7; 9 positions agree with TRBD2. There are 14 residues in the CDR3. V lost 6 bases to trimming and J lost 7 bases; unmatched junction nucleotides: 10. The germline CDR1 and CDR2 sequences are MNHNY and SVGAGI (reference sequence).

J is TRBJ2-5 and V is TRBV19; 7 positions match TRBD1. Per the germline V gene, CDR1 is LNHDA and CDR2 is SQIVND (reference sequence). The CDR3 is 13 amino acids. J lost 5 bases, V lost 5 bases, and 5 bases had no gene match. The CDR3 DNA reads TGTGCCAGTAGTCCTCAGGGGGTGGAGACCCAGTACTTC. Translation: CASSPQGVETQYF.

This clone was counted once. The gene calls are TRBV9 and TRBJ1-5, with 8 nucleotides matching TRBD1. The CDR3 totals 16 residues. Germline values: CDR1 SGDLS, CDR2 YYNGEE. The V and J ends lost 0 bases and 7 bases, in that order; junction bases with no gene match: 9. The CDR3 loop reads CASSVGAGGAGQPQHF. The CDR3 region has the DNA TGTGCCAGCAGCGTAGGGGCAGGGGGCGCAGGGCAGCCCCAGCATTTT. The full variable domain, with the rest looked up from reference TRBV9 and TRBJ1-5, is DSGVTQTPKHLITATGQRVTLRCSPRSGDLSVYWYQQSLDQGLQFLIQYYNGEERAKGNILERFSAQQFPDLHSELNLSSLELGDSALYFCASSVGAGGAGQPQHFGDGTRLSIL.

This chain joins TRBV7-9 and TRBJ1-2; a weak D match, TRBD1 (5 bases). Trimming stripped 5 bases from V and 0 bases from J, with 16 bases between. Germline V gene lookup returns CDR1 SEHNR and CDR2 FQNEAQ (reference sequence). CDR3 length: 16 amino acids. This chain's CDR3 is CASSASWTLANYGYTF. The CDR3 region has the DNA TGTGCCAGCAGCGCTTCGTGGACACTTGCTAACTATGGCTACACCTTC. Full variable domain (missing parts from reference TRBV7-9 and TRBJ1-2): DTGVSQNPRHKITKRGQNVTFRCDPISEHNRLYWYRQTLGQGPEFLTYFQNEAQLEKSRLLSDRFSAERPKGSFSTLEIQRTEQGDSAMYLCASSASWTLANYGYTFGSGTRLTVV.

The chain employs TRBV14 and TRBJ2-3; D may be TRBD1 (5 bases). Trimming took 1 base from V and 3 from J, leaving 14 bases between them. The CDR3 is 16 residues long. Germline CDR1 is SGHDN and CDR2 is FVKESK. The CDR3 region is CASSQGTISGTDTQYF. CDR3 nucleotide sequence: TGTGCCAGCAGCCAAGGGACAATTAGTGGGACAGATACGCAGTATTTT. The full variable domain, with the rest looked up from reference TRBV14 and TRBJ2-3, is EAGVTQFPSHSVIEKGQTVTLRCDPISGHDNLYWYRRVMGKEIKFLLHFVKESKQDESGMPNNRFLAERTGGTYSTLKVQPAELEDSGVYFCASSQGTISGTDTQYFGPGTRLTVL.

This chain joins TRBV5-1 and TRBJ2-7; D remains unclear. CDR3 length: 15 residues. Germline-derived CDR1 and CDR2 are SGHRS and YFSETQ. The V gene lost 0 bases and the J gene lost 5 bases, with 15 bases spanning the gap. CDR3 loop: CASSLGSVTNDEQYF. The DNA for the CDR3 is TGCGCCAGCAGCTTGGGGTCCGTCACTAACGACGAGCAGTACTTC. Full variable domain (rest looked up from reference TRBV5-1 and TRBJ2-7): KAGVTQTPRYLIKTRGQQVTLSCSPISGHRSVSWYQQTPGQGLQFLFEYFSETQRNKGNFPGRFSGRQFSNSRSEMNVSTLELGDSALYLCASSLGSVTNDEQYFGPGTRLTVT.

The CDR3 reads CASSLGSETEAFF. For the CDR3, the DNA is TGTGCCAGCAGCTTAGGGAGTGAGACTGAAGCTTTCTTT. V and J are TRBV7-2 and TRBJ1-1; no clear D. CDR1 is SGHTA, CDR2 FQGNSA, per germline. The CDR3 loop spans 13 amino acids. Trimming stripped 1 base from V and 5 bases from J, with 8 bases between.

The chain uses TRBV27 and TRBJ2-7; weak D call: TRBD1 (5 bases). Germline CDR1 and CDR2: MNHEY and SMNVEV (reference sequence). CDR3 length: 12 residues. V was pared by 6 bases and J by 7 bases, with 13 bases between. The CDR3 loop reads CASRNPRTEQYF. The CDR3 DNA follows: TGTGCCAGCAGAAACCCGAGGACAGAGCAGTACTTC.

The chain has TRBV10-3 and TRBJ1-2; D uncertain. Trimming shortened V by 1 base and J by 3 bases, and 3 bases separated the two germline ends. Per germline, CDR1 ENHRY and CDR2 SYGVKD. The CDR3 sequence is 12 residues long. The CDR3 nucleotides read TGTGCCATCAGTGAGTTAGACTATGGCTACACCTTC. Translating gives CAISELDYGYTF.

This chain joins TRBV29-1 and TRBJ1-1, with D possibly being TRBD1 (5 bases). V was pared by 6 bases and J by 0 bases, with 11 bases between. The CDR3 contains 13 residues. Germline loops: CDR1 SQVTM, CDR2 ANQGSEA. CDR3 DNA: TGCAGCGTCCCCGGGACGGTGAACACTGAAGCTTTCTTT. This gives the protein CSVPGTVNTEAFF.

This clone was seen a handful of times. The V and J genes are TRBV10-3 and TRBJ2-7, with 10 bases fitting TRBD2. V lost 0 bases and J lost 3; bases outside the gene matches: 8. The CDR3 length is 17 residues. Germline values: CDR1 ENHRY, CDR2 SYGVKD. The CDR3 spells CAISESSGLAENYEQYF. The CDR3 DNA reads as TGTGCCATCAGTGAGTCATCCGGACTAGCGGAGAACTACGAGCAGTACTTC.

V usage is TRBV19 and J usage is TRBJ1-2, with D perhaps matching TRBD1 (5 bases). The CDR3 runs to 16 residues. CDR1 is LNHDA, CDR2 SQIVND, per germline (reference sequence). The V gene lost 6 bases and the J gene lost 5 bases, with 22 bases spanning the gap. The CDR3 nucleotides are TGTGCCAGTAGATCAAACAGGCCAGGTTTGGGATATGGCTACACCTTC. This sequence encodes CASRSNRPGLGYGYTF.